The sequence of this T cell receptor (beta chain) was determined in a study of cytotoxic CD8 clonotypes in ibrutinib-treated CLL. In the case of this clone: Its antigen is not identified.

Study conclusions and caveats: Clonality went higher at ibrutinib response and then dropped back toward baseline at progression. Researchers report that baseline clonality outpaced age-matched healthy donors and tracked circulating CD8+ T-cell counts.

The trim removed 6 bases at V and 4 bases at J, leaving 8 bases unmatched. Germline CDR1 and CDR2: MNHNS and SASEGT. The CDR3 is made up of 14 amino acids. A 1 in 200,000 to 1 in 1 million T cell depth was the sequencing target. Measured with immunoSEQ multiplex PCR; TCRdb has only the in-frame clones, and not every one. This table has around 200,000 clones, about four fifths appearing once. The specimen comprised PBMCs, sampled after 12 months of ibrutinib treatment. The receptor was derived from a human donor with chronic lymphocytic leukemia. V is TRBV6-1 and J is TRBJ1-2; 7 nucleotides line up with TRBD1. CDR3 loop: CASSSPGTAYGYTF. The CDR3 nucleotides are TGTGCCAGCAGCTCCCCCGGGACAGCCTATGGCTACACCTTC.